This is a list of T cell receptor beta chains from one sample in a study of T cells after posttransplantation cyclophosphamide. TCRdb's table, derived via immunoSEQ multiplex PCR, lists solely in-frame clones and lacks some. The sample lists roughly 30,000 clones, 80% to 95% occurring once. Specimen: naive CD4+ T cells sorted from PBMCs. These receptors all stem from a woman aged 55 to 70 in good health, CMV-negative, and a related stem cell transplant donor. CDR3s include the opening cysteine and the closing phenylalanine or tryptophan. D genes are given only for firm matches. The listing skips clone size in some rows; elsewhere it reads once, few, many or a size class.

j_call | v_call | d_call | clone_size | cdr3_nt | cdr3_aa
TRBJ1-1 | TRBV6-5 | NA | NA | TGTGCCAGCAGTCAGACGGGATTGAACACTGAAGCTTTCTTT | CASSQTGLNTEAFF
TRBJ2-1 | TRBV5-4 | NA | NA | TGTGCCAGCAGCGTCTGGACTTACTTCAGGGAGCAGTTCTTC | CASSVWTYFREQFF
TRBJ1-5 | TRBV28 | TRBD1 | NA | TGTGCCAGCAGCCGGACAGGGCGGGATCAGCCCCAGCATTTT | CASSRTGRDQPQHF
TRBJ2-5 | TRBV6-6 | NA | NA | TGTGCCAGCAGTTACTCCGGAGGGGAGACCCAGTACTTC | CASSYSGGETQYF
TRBJ2-1 | TRBV7-3 | TRBD2 | once | TGTGCCAGCAGCAAGACTAGCGGGAGGGCCCCTAGCAATGAGCAGTTCTTC | CASSKTSGRAPSNEQFF
TRBJ2-2 | TRBV9 | TRBD2 | NA | TGTGCCAGCAGCGTAGGCGGGGGGTTCACCGGGGAGCTGTTTTTT | CASSVGGGFTGELFF
TRBJ1-2 | TRBV7-2 | NA | NA | TGTGCCAGCAGCTCCAGCGGCAGCAGATACACCTTC | CASSSSGSRYTF
TRBJ2-5 | TRBV6-1 | TRBD1 | NA | TGTGCCAGCTCGACAGGGGGCACTGCAGAGACCCAGTACTTC | CASSTGGTAETQYF
TRBJ2-5 | TRBV5-4 | NA | NA | TGTGCCAGCAGCGCCTCACACCACCTCCAAGAGACCCAGTACTTC | CASSASHHLQETQYF
TRBJ2-7 | TRBV6-5 | TRBD1 | once | TGTGCCAGCAGGGCGACAGGGACCGCCTACGAGCAGTACTTC | CASRATGTAYEQYF
TRBJ2-3 | TRBV23-1 | NA | NA | TGCGCCAGCAGTCACGTCCCGTTGGGAGTTTGTCTTTCGCGGACGCAGTATTTT | CASSHVPLGVCLSRTQYF
TRBJ2-5 | TRBV5-1 | TRBD1 | NA | TGCGCCAGCAGCGGACCCGACAGGGGGCACGAGACCCAGTACTTC | CASSGPDRGHETQYF
TRBJ1-4 | TRBV5-4 | NA | few | TGTGCCAGCAGCTTTCGTATTCCCGGTAATGAAAAACTGTTTTTT | CASSFRIPGNEKLFF
TRBJ1-2 | TRBV18 | NA | once | TGTGCCAGCTCACCTCAAGGGGGGGCCTATGGCTACACCTTC | CASSPQGGAYGYTF
TRBJ2-7 | TRBV5-4 | NA | NA | TGTGCCAGCAGCTCGGAAGCGGACTCCTACGAGCAGTACTTC | CASSSEADSYEQYF
TRBJ1-1 | TRBV9 | TRBD1 | NA | TGTGCCAGCAGCAGGCAGCCGGGACAGGGGGCAATACGGACTGAAGCTTTCTTT | CASSRQPGQGAIRTEAFF
TRBJ1-4 | TRBV28 | TRBD1 | few | TGTGCCAGCAGTTCCCCGGGACAGTCAAATGAAAAACTGTTTTTT | CASSSPGQSNEKLFF
TRBJ2-3 | TRBV4-1 | TRBD1 | NA | TGCGCCAGCAGCCAGACAGGGTTGAGTACAGATACGCAGTATTTT | CASSQTGLSTDTQYF
TRBJ1-4 | TRBV6-6 | NA | NA | TGTGCCAGCAGTTACTCAGGGGGTGGGATGGAAAAACTGTTTTTT | CASSYSGGGMEKLFF
TRBJ1-3 | TRBV7-4 | NA | NA | TGTGCCAGCAGCTTACGAGTTACTGGAAACACCATATATTTT | CASSLRVTGNTIYF
TRBJ2-3 | TRBV4-2 | TRBD2 | NA | TGTGCCAGCAGCCAAGATCCGAGCGGGAGGGGGCCTTTAGATACGCAGTATTTT | CASSQDPSGRGPLDTQYF
TRBJ1-5 | TRBV6-1 | NA | few | TGTGCCAGCGGTTGGGCAGAGAATCAGCCCCAGCATTTT | CASGWAENQPQHF
TRBJ2-7 | TRBV2 | NA | NA | TGTGCCAGCAGTGGAGCAGGGGTCCCCTACGAGCAGTACTTC | CASSGAGVPYEQYF
TRBJ1-4 | TRBV7-9 | NA | NA | TGTGCCAGCAGCCAGACAGAAAAACTGTTTTTT | CASSQTEKLFF
TRBJ1-1 | TRBV6-5 | NA | once | TGTGCCAGCAGTTACTCGCGGGAGGGGAGGACTGAAGCTTTCTTT | CASSYSREGRTEAFF
TRBJ2-7 | TRBV28 | TRBD2 | NA | TGTGCCAGCAGGGCGACTAGCGGAGCCTACGAGCAGTACTTC | CASRATSGAYEQYF
TRBJ2-7 | TRBV28 | TRBD1 | NA | TGTGCCAGCAGTTTCGACAGGGGCTCCTACGAGCAGTACTTC | CASSFDRGSYEQYF
TRBJ2-7 | TRBV28 | TRBD1 | NA | TGTGCCAGCACACCGGGACAGGGGGCGAAGGAGCAGTACTTC | CASTPGQGAKEQYF
TRBJ2-7 | TRBV27 | NA | few | TGTGCCAGCAGCCCCACGGGGTCCGAGCAGTACTTC | CASSPTGSEQYF
TRBJ2-1 | TRBV10-1 | TRBD2 | NA | TGCGCCAGCAGTGAGTTGACGGCAGGGGCTAGCGGGATAAGGATTAATGAGCAGTTCTTC | CASSELTAGASGIRINEQFF
TRBJ1-6 | TRBV4-3 | NA | NA | TGCGCCAGCAGCCAAGATCCCAGGGGAAATTCACCCCTCCACTTT | CASSQDPRGNSPLHF
TRBJ2-7 | TRBV5-1 | NA | NA | TGCGCCAGCAGCTTGGGACAGGAGACCTACGAGCAGTACTTC | CASSLGQETYEQYF
TRBJ2-7 | TRBV19 | TRBD2 | NA | TGTGCCAGTAGCCAGACCGGACTAGCGGACTACGAGCAGTACTTC | CASSQTGLADYEQYF
TRBJ1-3 | TRBV4-1 | NA | NA | TGCGCCAGCCTATTTAGGGACACCCGCTCTGGAAACACCATATATTTT | CASLFRDTRSGNTIYF
TRBJ2-1 | TRBV4-1 | TRBD2 | NA | TGCGCCAGCAGCCAAGATGGAATAAGCGGGAGGGCCGATGAGCAGTTCTTC | CASSQDGISGRADEQFF
TRBJ1-2 | TRBV27 | NA | NA | TGTGCCAGCGGCGCGGGGGGCGCCCATGGCTACACCTTC | CASGAGGAHGYTF
TRBJ2-7 | TRBV2 | TRBD2 | NA | TGTGCCAGCAAGCACGGTAAAGCGGGAGCTGCAATTAGGTACGAGCAGTACTTC | CASKHGKAGAAIRYEQYF
TRBJ2-1 | TRBV30 | NA | once | TGTGCCTGGGGCCCGGGACATCGTACCAACAATGAGCAGTTCTTC | CAWGPGHRTNNEQFF
TRBJ1-1 | TRBV4-1 | TRBD1 | NA | TGCGCCAGCAGACAGGGGGTTGACACTGAAGCTTTCTTT | CASRQGVDTEAFF
TRBJ2-5 | TRBV11-3 | NA | NA | TGTGCCAGCAGCTTAGGTTCAGGCCCGGGACAAGAGACCCAGTACTTC | CASSLGSGPGQETQYF
TRBJ2-7 | TRBV27 | TRBD1 | NA | TGTGCCAGCACCATCAACAGGGGGGCCTCCTACGAGCAGTACTTC | CASTINRGASYEQYF
TRBJ2-3 | TRBV5-1 | TRBD1 | NA | TGCGCCAGCAGCTTACCATCGGACAGGGGAGCTGGGATCTCTAGCACAGATACGCAGTATTTT | CASSLPSDRGAGISSTDTQYF
TRBJ1-2 | TRBV30 | NA | NA | TGTGCCTGGGGGGGGGAGAGATCCTATGGCTACACCTTC | CAWGGERSYGYTF
TRBJ2-1 | TRBV12-5 | TRBD1 | NA | TGTGCTAGTGGGACCTCGGCCGGCAGGGGGATCGATGAGCAGTTCTTC | CASGTSAGRGIDEQFF
TRBJ2-3 | TRBV27 | TRBD2 | NA | TGTGCCACTACTAGCGGGAGCTACACAGATACGCAGTATTTT | CATTSGSYTDTQYF
TRBJ2-2 | TRBV4-2 | TRBD2 | NA | TGTGCCAGCAGCCAAGATAGGCATGGGGGGGCGAACACCGGGGAGCTGTTTTTT | CASSQDRHGGANTGELFF
TRBJ2-1 | TRBV4-1 | TRBD2 | NA | TGCGCCAGCAGCCAGAGGTGGGGGACTAGCGGGAGTCAGGAGCAGTTCTTC | CASSQRWGTSGSQEQFF
TRBJ1-2 | TRBV19 | TRBD1 | NA | TGTGCCAGTAGAGGCGGGGCAACAGGGGGCTATGGCTACACCTTC | CASRGGATGGYGYTF
TRBJ2-7 | TRBV10-3 | TRBD2 | NA | TGTGCCACCTCGACTAGCGAGAACGGCGAGCAGTACTTC | CATSTSENGEQYF
TRBJ2-1 | TRBV7-8 | NA | once | TGTGCCAGCAGCTTAGGGGGAGCGGCCCCCTACAATGAGCAGTTCTTC | CASSLGGAAPYNEQFF
TRBJ2-7 | TRBV18 | TRBD1 | once | TGTGCCAGCTCATCCGACAGGGATGGTTCCGAGCAGTACTTC | CASSSDRDGSEQYF
TRBJ2-5 | TRBV7-7 | TRBD2 | NA | TGTGCTAGCAGCCCTAAACTAGCGGGACCGGAGACCCAGTACTTC | CASSPKLAGPETQYF
TRBJ2-1 | TRBV29-1 | TRBD1 | NA | TGCAGCGGGACCGGGACAGGGGGCAGGAATGAGCAGTTCTTC | CSGTGTGGRNEQFF